Here is one T cell receptor beta chain with its context. V was trimmed by 0 bases and J by 5 bases, leaving 8 bases between them. The CDR3 loop spans 13 amino acids. In germline, CDR1 is SGHDT, CDR2 YYEEEE. This sample stems from a study of cytomegalovirus exposure and HLA in healthy donors. The data were produced by immunoSEQ multiplex PCR, yet TCRdb's version contains in-frame clones alone and is incomplete. The sample holds some 68,000 clones; 95% to 97% are singletons and the top ten take 2% to 2.5%. J is TRBJ2-5 and V is TRBV5-6; D is uncertain. The receptor's source is a young man in good health and CMV-seronegative. Sample: PBMCs. This chain's CDR3 is CASSLAWAETQYF. CDR3 bases: TGTGCCAGCAGCTTGGCCTGGGCTGAGACCCAGTACTTC.